This T cell receptor (beta chain) was sequenced during a study of blood T cell repertoires in COVID-19 (dated by TCRdb to the early 2020s). Describing the broader study: Samples from collaborators originated in the United States, Italy and Spain and spanned both the acute and convalescent phases of COVID-19. The prospective study material was composed of cDNA or gDNA derived from T cells, B-cell-depleted T cells, or PBMCs. Deeply sampled blood TCRbeta repertoires from subjects exposed to, actively infected with, or recovered from COVID-19 were included in the dataset. The repertoires were released in a freely available public database intended as a resource for research on the immune response to SARS-CoV-2. The samples were drawn from the first 160 participants of the ongoing ImmuneRACE study and from roughly 1,300 subjects provided by 6 global collaborators. Where available, HLA class I and class II types were taken from metadata supplied by the sample provider and were not determined by assay-based typing. Nearly every sample came with metadata listing a de-identified subject ID, COVID-19 status, age in years and sex.

The immunoSEQ Assay, a bias-controlled multiplex PCR, was used to amplify TCRbeta CDR3 regions from genomic DNA. From the authors' description of their analysis: Within the assay, amplification of reference gene primers was used to estimate how many nucleated cells each sample contained. To quantify the absolute abundance of each unique TCRbeta CDR3 rearrangement, sequence reads were collapsed and filtered. Productive Simpson clonality was computed per sample as the square root of Simpson's diversity index over productive rearrangements. Sourced from immuneACCESS, this table was stored by TCRdb with only in-frame sequences that have V and J called. A share of the clones is absent; for the studies checked, an unresolved V gene accounts for under half, and the remainder has no known explanation. V, J and clone size derive from that table, while D and trimming were established from the DNA sequence. Recorded for this sample are some 130,000 clones; over 80% of them occurred a single time. Clones ranked in the top ten supply more than 15% of the sample.

On the study overall, not on this receptor specifically: The amount of clinical and demographic metadata varied by source and participant and was provided uncurated.

To note about this clone: The antigen it binds to is not known. Qualities for individual bases were not recorded, and no much larger clone is one base off.

In the prospective study, participants were 18 to 89 years old, resided in about two dozen geographic areas of the United States, and were enrolled through a virtual design. In the prospective study, cohorts were assigned on the basis of participant-reported clinical history obtained from a screening survey and a study questionnaire. ImmuneRACE Cohort 3 recovered participants were defined by two consecutive negative NP/OP PCR tests, healthcare professional clearance, or symptom resolution. In the prospective study, whole blood, serum and a nasopharyngeal or oropharyngeal swab were collected from each participant by mobile phlebotomists. Additional blood draws and questionnaires over a 2-month period could optionally be provided by prospective study participants. Before DNA extraction, prospective study blood samples were shipped either frozen or at room temperature. Sequenced material: PBMCs or T cells enriched from blood (not recorded which). The source of this sequence is a man aged 30-40 years who had recovered from COVID-19.

Here the CDR3 is given as CASSGVGATQETQYF. The bases are TGCGCCAGCAGCGGGGTGGGGGCCACCCAAGAGACCCAGTACTTC. The sequence joins TRBV5-1 to TRBJ2-5; the D gene is possibly TRBD1, with 6 bases matching. V loses 4 bases, J loses 1 base, and the germline ends lie 14 bases apart. The germline V gene encodes CDR1 SGHRS and CDR2 YFSETQ. The CDR3 sequence holds 15 residues, the cysteine and phenylalanine included. Only the CDR3 region is kept as DNA, spanning 45 bases read in frame from base 1.